This TCR beta chain appears in the sequencing data of a study of T-cell memory formation after mild COVID-19. The CDR3 extends over 13 amino acids. CDR1 and CDR2 (germline): MNHEY, SVGAGI. Trimming left V 6 bases short and J 5 bases short, with 11 bases between. This clonotype has just one count. Its specificity is unknown. TCRdb processed the 5' RACE reads anew with MiXCR; each CDR3 protein has one entry. The table records around 400,000 distinct CDR3 sequences, more than 20% of them present only once. Study findings and constraints: Day 37-peaking second-wave clones had unconfirmed SARS-CoV-2 specificity. Among clones contracting day 15 to 85, CD4/CD8 was balanced, whereas later expanders leaned CD4+.

The source is an adult woman who had mild COVID-19 (a few samples of this study predate the infection). Cell type and time point are not known. Sequenced input: PBMCs or a T cell subset sorted from them (not recorded which). The V gene is TRBV6-5, the J gene TRBJ1-5; D not resolved. CDR3 residues: CASSLYIDQPQHF. In nucleotides, the CDR3 is TGTGCCAGCAGCCTTTACATTGATCAGCCCCAGCATTTT.